Following are 23 T cell receptor beta chains from one sample sequenced in a study of read filtering for tumor transcriptome and immune sequencing. This library used roughly 400 ng RNA and molecular barcoded adaptors spanning alpha/delta and beta/gamma chains. Each CDR3 protein gets one entry after TCRdb re-called the reads with MiXCR. The sample records 20,000 to 25,000 distinct CDR3 sequences, about 13% being singletons. Material for sequencing was a population of CD138-negative cells sorted from bone marrow. The source of these receptors is a donor at least 40 years old with multiple myeloma.

This clonotype has a count of ten or more. This chain connects TRBV28 to TRBJ2-1; a weak D match, TRBD1 (5 bases). The CDR3 extends over 14 amino acids. V was shortened by 10 bases and J by 4 bases, with 17 bases between the two germline ends. The germline V gene has CDR1 MDHEN and CDR2 SYDVKM. DNA of the CDR3: TGTGCCAACGTCTTACAGGCAACATACAATGAGCAGTTCTTC. This codes for CANVLQATYNEQFF.

Turning to this clonotype: This may be a read error: a much more frequent sequence differs by one nucleotide. The gene calls are TRBV28 and TRBJ2-7; D unresolved. This CDR3 is built from 13 residues. Germline CDR1 MDHEN, CDR2 SYDVKM. CDR3 loop: CASNPASSYEQHF. In DNA form, the CDR3 reads TGTGCCAGCAACCCCGCGAGCTCCTACGAGCAGCACTTC.

This clonotype was found many times. The chain employs TRBV29-1 and TRBJ2-1; D uncertain. Germline loops: CDR1 SQVTM, CDR2 ANQGSEA. The V end was cut by 6 bases, the J end by 4 bases, with 7 bases between. CDR3 length equals 11 residues. The CDR3 coding sequence is TGCAGCGTCCTAGAATACAATGAGCAGTTCTTC. Translated, it gives CSVLEYNEQFF.

In its sample, this clonotype was seen many times. J is TRBJ2-1 and V is TRBV24-1; 8 nucleotides line up with TRBD1. Germline CDR1 KGHDR, CDR2 SFDVKD. The CDR3 totals 14 residues. V was clipped by 1 base and J by 6 bases; unmatched bases: 1. The CDR3 nucleotides read TGTGCCACCAGTGATTTCACAGGGGGCAATGAGCAGTTCTTC. Amino acid sequence: CATSDFTGGNEQFF.

This clonotype was counted ten times or more. The V and J genes are TRBV20-1 and TRBJ1-1; tentative D call: TRBD1 (6 bases). CDR1 is DFQATT and CDR2 is SNEGSKA in the germline V gene (reference sequence). Trimming took 2 bases from V and 4 from J, leaving 14 bases between them. The CDR3 spans 14 residues. CDR3 sequence reads: CSARPDSLITEAFF. The CDR3 DNA reads TGCAGTGCTAGACCGGACAGCCTAATCACTGAAGCTTTCTTT.

This chain connects TRBV20-1 to TRBJ1-6; D not resolved. The CDR3 extends over 12 amino acids. With 3 bases removed from V and 10 bases from J, the gap between germline ends came to 10 bases. Germline lookup yields CDR1 DFQATT and CDR2 SNEGSKA (reference sequence). This CDR3 is CSASKDRSPLHF. The CDR3 DNA reads TGCAGTGCTAGTAAGGATCGATCACCCCTCCACTTT.

Turning to this clonotype: Being one base from a much bigger clone, this may be a read error. V usage is TRBV20-1 and J usage is TRBJ2-7; TRBD2 is a possible D gene (6 bases). This CDR3 spans 14 amino acids. Germline CDR1 is DFQATT and CDR2 is SNEGSKA (reference sequence). This chain's CDR3 is CSAGTPNSSYDQYF. The DNA of the CDR3 is TGCAGTGCGGGGACTCCTAATAGCTCCTACGATCAGTACTTC.

This clonotype was detected ten times or more. The rearrangement joins TRBV2 to TRBJ2-1; D is perhaps TRBD1 (5 bases). V lost 4 bases and J lost 9, with 10 bases in between. Germline V gives CDR1 SNHLY, CDR2 FYNNEI. CDR3 length: 12 amino acids. CDR3 in DNA: TGTGCCAGCAGTGGACAGCATACTGAGCAGTTCTTC. Translated, it gives CASSGQHTEQFF.

Many counts were recorded for this clonotype. V and J are TRBV2 and TRBJ2-2; 12 nucleotides match TRBD2. Germline loops: CDR1 SNHLY, CDR2 FYNNEI. Trimming at V came to 6 bases and at J to 1 base, leaving 3 bases not matched to a gene. The CDR3 length is 16 residues. CDR3 DNA: TGTGCCAGCAGAACGGGACTAGCGGGGAACACCGGGGAGCTGTTTTTT. As protein: CASRTGLAGNTGELFF.

About this clonotype: This may arise from a read error, as a much more abundant clone is one base away. The chain joins TRBV12-3 or TRBV12-4 to TRBJ2-5; TRBD1 agrees at 8 bases. The CDR3 totals 15 residues. The V segment lost 8 bases and the J segment 7 bases; nucleotides outside the gene matches: 15. In DNA, the CDR3 is TGTGCCAGCGGTGCGACAGGGGTCGATGGGATGACCCAGTACTTC. This sequence encodes CASGATGVDGMTQYF.

Worth noting for this clonotype: The likely explanation is a read error, given a far larger clone one base away. The rearrangement links TRBV11-1 to TRBJ2-1, with a weak D call TRBD2 (7 bases). Germline V gene sequence: CDR1 SGHAT, CDR2 FQDESV (reference sequence). This CDR3 is built from 16 residues. The CDR3 DNA reads TGTGCCAGCAGCTTAGTAGGGCGGGGGCCGTACAGTGAGCAGTTCTTC. Amino acids: CASSLVGRGPYSEQFF.

This chain links TRBV19 with TRBJ1-2; D gene unclear. This CDR3 comprises 15 residues. With 1 base removed from V and 2 bases from J, the gap between germline ends came to 11 bases. Germline CDR1 and CDR2: LNHDA and SQIVND (reference sequence). CDR3 DNA sequence: TGTGCCAGTAGTATAGTGGACGCCGAGAACTATGGCTACACCTTC. It translates to CASSIVDAENYGYTF.

The chain links TRBV5-1 to TRBJ1-6; TRBD1 is a possible D gene (5 bases). Germline loops: CDR1 SGHRS, CDR2 YFSETQ. This CDR3 comprises 15 residues. Between the trimmed V and J ends, which lost 5 bases and 7 bases, there was a span of 16 bases. DNA of the CDR3: TGCGCCAGCAGTCCTGGTGGGGGGATCAATTCACCCCTCCACTTT. Protein: CASSPGGGINSPLHF. The full variable domain, its missing parts supplied by reference TRBV5-1 and TRBJ1-6, is KAGVTQTPRYLIKTRGQQVTLSCSPISGHRSVSWYQQTPGQGLQFLFEYFSETQRNKGNFPGRFSGRQFSNSRSEMNVSTLELGDSALYLCASSPGGGINSPLHFGNGTRLTVT.

The gene calls are TRBV5-1 and TRBJ2-3; D gene unclear. V gave up 5 bases and J gave up 0 bases, with 4 bases separating them. This CDR3 region has 12 residues. Per germline, CDR1 SGHRS and CDR2 YFSETQ. The CDR3 bases are TGCGCCAGCAGGGGTAGCACAGATACGCAGTATTTT. Amino acid sequence: CASRGSTDTQYF.

The table lists this clonotype with many counts. The chain combines TRBV29-1 with TRBJ1-1; D call uncertain. The CDR3 covers 12 residues. The V and J ends lost 4 bases and 1 base respectively, with 7 bases between them. Germline V gives CDR1 SQVTM, CDR2 ANQGSEA. DNA of the CDR3: TGCAGCGTTGTGACACCGAACACTGAAGCTTTCTTT. It codes for CSVVTPNTEAFF.

A few counts support this clonotype. The chain employs TRBV2 and TRBJ1-1, with D possibly matching TRBD1 (6 bases). V was clipped by 2 bases and J by 1 base, with 17 bases between them. The CDR3 contains 17 residues. The V gene's germline CDR1 is SNHLY and CDR2 FYNNEI. The CDR3 sequence is CASSEIWGPFPNTEAFF. CDR3 DNA: TGTGCCAGCAGTGAAATATGGGGGCCCTTTCCGAACACTGAAGCTTTCTTT.

This clonotype was observed many times. The gene calls are TRBV30 and TRBJ1-4; D gene unclear. V dropped 0 bases and J dropped 7 bases, with 18 bases sitting between them. The CDR3 sequence is 16 residues long. Per germline, CDR1 GTSNPN and CDR2 SVGIG (reference sequence). In DNA form, the CDR3 reads TGTGCCTGGAGTGTTCGGAGACCGTACCCTGGTGAAAAACTGTTTTTT. Protein sequence: CAWSVRRPYPGEKLFF.

This clonotype was found a few times. The chain has TRBV20-1 and TRBJ1-1; 10 bases map to TRBD1. This CDR3 is built from 13 residues. The junction had 10 bases not matched to a gene; V was cut back by 4 bases and J by 11 bases. Germline CDR1 reads DFQATT; CDR2 reads SNEGSKA (reference sequence). The CDR3 DNA is TGCAGTGCTATCAGGGACAGGGGAAGCCCTGCTTTCTTT. Protein sequence: CSAIRDRGSPAFF.

Many counts were recorded for this clonotype. The V and J genes are TRBV4-2 and TRBJ2-7, with D perhaps given as TRBD1 or TRBD2 (5 bases each). The CDR3 loop spans 15 amino acids. V lost 0 bases, J lost 0 bases, and 9 bases lay in between. CDR1 and CDR2 from the germline V gene are LGHNA and YNFKEQ. CDR3 sequence (DNA): TGTGCCAGCAGCCAAGAGGCAGGGAGCTCCTACGAGCAGTACTTC. Amino acid sequence: CASSQEAGSSYEQYF.

This clonotype showed up many times. The rearrangement joins TRBV10-3 to TRBJ2-1; TRBD2 matches at 12 bases. The CDR3 runs to 17 residues. CDR1 ENHRY and CDR2 SYGVKD come from the germline V gene. The V and J ends lost 0 bases and 7 bases, in that order; junction bases with no gene match: 7. The CDR3 is CAISESGTSGLKNEQFF. DNA of the CDR3: TGTGCCATCAGTGAGTCGGGGACTAGCGGGCTAAAGAATGAGCAGTTCTTC.

As for this clonotype: A much bigger clone sits one base away, suggesting this may be a read error. This sequence joins TRBV2 and TRBJ2-3; 7 bases match TRBD2. Germline CDR1 is SNHLY and CDR2 is FYNNEI. The CDR3 loop spans 13 amino acids. V was clipped by 5 bases and J by 4 bases; unmatched bases: 3. CDR3 in amino acids: CASSMTSPDTQYF. The CDR3 DNA reads TGTGCCAGCAGTATGACTAGCCCAGATACGCAGTATTTT.

V gene TRBV4-2 combines with J gene TRBJ2-3, with TRBD2 identical over 15 bases. CDR3 length equals 17 residues. The germline CDR1 and CDR2 sequences are LGHNA and YNFKEQ. With 4 bases clipped from V and 3 bases from J, the junction kept 5 bases outside the gene matches. The CDR3 here is CASSPGLAGGPTDTQYF. The CDR3 DNA sequence: TGTGCCAGCAGCCCGGGACTAGCGGGAGGTCCAACAGATACGCAGTATTTT.

This clonotype has ten or more counts. V gene TRBV6-5 combines with J gene TRBJ2-1, with 8 bases lining up with TRBD2. Losses at the gene ends were 7 bases for V and 8 bases for J; bases not matched to a gene: 22. The length of the CDR3 is 18 residues. Germline loops: CDR1 MNHEY, CDR2 SVGAGI. The CDR3 nucleotides are TGTGCCAGCACTGAGTCTAGCGGGTCAGTTAGGGGCCAATATGAGCAGTTCTTC. This gives the protein CASTESSGSVRGQYEQFF.